This T cell receptor beta chain derives from a study of blood T cell repertoires in COVID-19. Per the germline V gene, CDR1 is SGHRS and CDR2 is YFSETQ. This CDR3 has 15 amino acids. Between the trimmed V and J ends, which lost 0 bases and 2 bases, there was a span of 11 bases. Measured with immunoSEQ multiplex PCR; TCRdb has only the in-frame clones, and not every one. The sample holds roughly 65,000 clones, around nine tenths seen once. The receptor's source is a woman aged 55 to 70 with acute or convalescent COVID-19. The chain uses TRBV5-1 and TRBJ1-2; D is undetermined. The specimen was peripheral blood. As DNA, the CDR3 is TGCGCCAGCAGCTTGGGCGGGGTTCGGAACTATGGCTACACCTTC. Its translation is CASSLGGVRNYGYTF. Drawing the rest from reference TRBV5-1 and TRBJ1-2, the complete variable domain is KAGVTQTPRYLIKTRGQQVTLSCSPISGHRSVSWYQQTPGQGLQFLFEYFSETQRNKGNFPGRFSGRQFSNSRSEMNVSTLELGDSALYLCASSLGGVRNYGYTFGSGTRLTVV.